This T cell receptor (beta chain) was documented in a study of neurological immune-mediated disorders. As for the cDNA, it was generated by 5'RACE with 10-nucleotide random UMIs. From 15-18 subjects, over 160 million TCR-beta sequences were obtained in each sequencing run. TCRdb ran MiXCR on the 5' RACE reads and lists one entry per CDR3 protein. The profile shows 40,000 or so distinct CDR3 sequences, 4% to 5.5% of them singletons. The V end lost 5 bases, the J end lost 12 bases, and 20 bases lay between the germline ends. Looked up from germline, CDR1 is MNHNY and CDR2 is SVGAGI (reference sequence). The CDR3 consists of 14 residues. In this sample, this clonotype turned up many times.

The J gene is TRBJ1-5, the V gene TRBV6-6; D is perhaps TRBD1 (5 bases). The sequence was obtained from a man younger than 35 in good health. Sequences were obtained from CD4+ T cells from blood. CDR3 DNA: TGTGCCAGCAGTCCCCTTGCCGGGGGGGATGGCCAGCATTTT. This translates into CASSPLAGGDGQHF.